These 30 T cell receptor beta chains share one sample of origin, sequenced in a study of beta chain features in type 1 diabetes. Since all of the isolated RNA was reverse transcribed, expressed TCRB transcripts were what got sequenced. Using immunoSEQ multiplex PCR, the repertoire was profiled, and TCRdb retains in-frame clones only, with some absent. The profile shows roughly 330,000 clones, about 13% of them singletons. The antigens these receptors bind are not known. Whole-study results and caveats: TCRB CDR3s from Type 1 diabetes patients were moderately but significantly shorter in all four CD4+ subsets.

The sample taken for sequencing was naive CD4+ T cells from blood. The receptors were gathered from a woman between 18 and 29 years old with type 1 diabetes.

J is TRBJ2-1 and V is TRBV5-6; D remains ambiguous. This CDR3 has 11 amino acids. Germline values: CDR1 SGHDT, CDR2 YYEEEE. Trimming removed 4 bases from V and 10 bases from J, with 9 bases in between. This chain's CDR3 is CASSLFSEQFF. The CDR3 DNA reads TGTGCCAGCAGCCTTTTCTCCGAGCAGTTCTTC.

The genes are TRBV20-1 and TRBJ2-1; 7 nucleotides line up with TRBD1. CDR3 length: 11 residues. CDR1 and CDR2 (germline): DFQATT, SNEGSKA (reference sequence). Trimming took 5 bases from V and 12 from J; bases not matched to a gene: 7. The DNA for the CDR3 is TGCAGTGCTTGGACAGGCTTCGGGCAGTTCTTC. Residues: CSAWTGFGQFF.

The chain employs TRBV5-1 and TRBJ2-3, with D uncertain. CDR3 size: 13 residues. The germline V and J ends were trimmed by 4 bases and 5 bases, with 11 bases remaining between them. Germline CDR1 and CDR2: SGHRS and YFSETQ. The CDR3 bases are TGCGCCAGCAGCCCGGTGGTGAAAGATACGCAGTATTTT. This codes for CASSPVVKDTQYF.

This clone showed up just a few times. The V call is TRBV27, the J call TRBJ2-7, with TRBD2 matching over 16 bases. Germline trimming cut 10 bases from V and 2 bases from J; bases unmatched to any gene: 11. Germline-derived CDR1 and CDR2 are MNHEY and SMNVEV (reference sequence). CDR3 length: 17 residues. The CDR3 DNA follows: TGTGCCACCGTCCCGGGACTAGCGGGAGGGCGAGCCTACGAGCAGTACTTC. This translates into CATVPGLAGGRAYEQYF.

Only a few counts were recorded for this clone. Germline is not matched at one junction end, which may reflect a read error. The chain joins TRBV7-9 to TRBJ2-3; D possibly corresponds to TRBD2 (5 bases). CDR1 SEHNR and CDR2 FQNEAQ come from the germline V gene (reference sequence). The CDR3 totals 16 residues. CDR3 protein: CASSQASQVSAGTQYF. CDR3 in DNA: TGCGCCAGCAGCCAAGCTAGTCAGGTTTCGGCGGGCACGCAGTATTTT.

This clone has more than one count but fewer than ten. The CDR3 sequence is CASRPNIAANTGELFF. As DNA, the CDR3 is TGTGCCAGCAGACCGAACATAGCCGCGAACACCGGGGAGCTGTTTTTT. The chain joins TRBV7-2 to TRBJ2-2; D is undetermined. This CDR3 has 16 amino acids. V lost 6 bases to trimming and J lost 0 bases, with 14 bases between them. Per the germline V gene, CDR1 is SGHTA and CDR2 is FQGNSA.

This rearrangement joins TRBV28 to TRBJ2-7, with 11 bases that match TRBD2. The V and J ends lost 3 bases and 5 bases, in that order; junction bases with no gene match: 6. CDR1 and CDR2 (germline): MDHEN, SYDVKM. The length of the CDR3 is 15 residues. For the CDR3, the DNA is TGTGCCAGCAGTTTGGAGACTAGCGGGGCTGACGAGCAGTACTTC. Residues: CASSLETSGADEQYF.

The chain has TRBV7-6 and TRBJ2-5, with TRBD1 as a possible D gene (6 bases). The germline V gene has CDR1 SGHVS and CDR2 FNYEAQ. Trimming left V 5 bases short and J 2 bases short, with 9 bases between. The CDR3 totals 13 residues. The CDR3 sequence is CASSQGQQETQYF. The CDR3 nucleotides read TGTGCCAGCAGCCAGGGGCAGCAAGAGACCCAGTACTTC.

V is TRBV13 and J is TRBJ2-5, with a possible D match to TRBD2 (6 bases). From germline, CDR1 is PRHDT and CDR2 FYEKMQ (reference sequence). V shed 5 bases and J shed 13 bases, with 20 bases lying between them. There are 13 residues in the CDR3. CDR3 DNA sequence: TGTGCCAGCAGCATCGGGACTCTCAGCCCCGTGTACTTC. Its protein is CASSIGTLSPVYF.

The sample holds a few counts of this clone. The chain combines TRBV2 with TRBJ2-7, with 11 bases that match TRBD2. The CDR3 has 14 amino acids. With V trimmed by 4 bases and J by 7 bases, 6 bases remained unmatched. The germline gives CDR1 SNHLY, CDR2 FYNNEI. The CDR3 DNA is TGTGCCAGCAGTGTGACTAGCGGGAATGGTGAGCAGTACTTC. It encodes CASSVTSGNGEQYF.

The J gene is TRBJ1-1, the V gene TRBV30, with D tentatively TRBD1 (5 bases). This CDR3 has 12 residues. The germline V gene has CDR1 GTSNPN and CDR2 SVGIG (reference sequence). V was clipped by 1 base and J by 11 bases, with 14 bases between them. CDR3 nucleotides: TGTGCCTGGAGTGCTGACAGTGTTGTGGCTTTCTTT. Protein: CAWSADSVVAFF.

The chain joins TRBV9 to TRBJ2-1, with 9 bases fitting TRBD2. Germline loops: CDR1 SGDLS, CDR2 YYNGEE. There are 15 residues in the CDR3. The trim removed 1 base at V and 4 bases at J, leaving 3 bases unmatched. The DNA for the CDR3 is TGTGCCAGCAGCGTAAGGAGCGGGGGGTACAATGAGCAGTTCTTC. Translation: CASSVRSGGYNEQFF.

Details on this clone: In the same sample, other DNA sequences code for this CDR3. The V call is TRBV18, the J call TRBJ1-1, with D possibly matching TRBD1 (6 bases). The ends were cut back, 3 bases at V and 1 base at J, with 6 bases in the middle. Germline assignment: CDR1 KGHSH and CDR2 LQKENI. CDR3 length equals 13 residues. The CDR3 region has the DNA TGTGCCAGCTCACCGACAGGGAACACTGAAGCTTTCTTT. Protein product: CASSPTGNTEAFF.

This clone was recorded a few times. CDR3 sequence (DNA): TGTGCCTGGAGTGCCTGGAGTGTACTTGAGGGCCCGGAGACCCAGTACTTC. This translates into CAWSAWSVLEGPETQYF. This chain joins TRBV30 and TRBJ2-5; D may be TRBD2 (5 bases). The CDR3 consists of 17 residues. V gave up 1 base and J gave up 5 bases, with 23 bases separating them. The V gene's germline CDR1 is GTSNPN and CDR2 SVGIG (reference sequence).

This clone was seen a handful of times. The CDR3 protein is CASSLVAGGVNEQFF. The CDR3 bases are TGTGCCAGCAGCTTAGTAGCGGGAGGAGTTAATGAGCAGTTCTTC. This chain connects TRBV7-2 to TRBJ2-1, with 10 bases lining up with TRBD2. Trimming at V came to 1 base and at J to 7 bases, leaving 4 bases not matched to a gene. There are 15 residues in the CDR3. The germline V gene has CDR1 SGHTA and CDR2 FQGNSA.

The chain joins TRBV4-2 to TRBJ2-1, with 11 bases matching TRBD2. With 0 bases clipped from V and 5 bases from J, the junction kept 3 bases outside the gene matches. Germline V lookup: CDR1 LGHNA, CDR2 YNFKEQ. The CDR3 runs 16 residues. The DNA for the CDR3 is TGTGCCAGCAGCCAAGATGGGACTAGCGGAAACAATGAGCAGTTCTTC. Its protein is CASSQDGTSGNNEQFF.

Only a few counts were recorded for this clone. The chain carries TRBV19 and TRBJ2-1, with a weak D call TRBD1 (5 bases). From germline, CDR1 is LNHDA and CDR2 SQIVND (reference sequence). The CDR3 extends over 15 amino acids. The V end lost 3 bases, the J end lost 4 bases, and 13 bases lay between the germline ends. The CDR3 DNA is TGTGCCAGTAGTATTCAGGGCACCGTGTACAATGAGCAGTTCTTC. Translation gives CASSIQGTVYNEQFF.

V and J are TRBV7-2 and TRBJ2-1; D remains ambiguous. V was shortened by 1 base and J by 15 bases, with 13 bases between the two germline ends. The germline V gene has CDR1 SGHTA and CDR2 FQGNSA. The CDR3 runs 12 residues. The CDR3 coding sequence is TGTGCCAGCAGCTTAGATCTATTAGTATCGTTCTTC. It yields the protein CASSLDLLVSFF.

The rearrangement uses TRBV5-6 and TRBJ2-3; 8 positions agree with TRBD1. The CDR3 consists of 15 residues. CDR1 is SGHDT, CDR2 YYEEEE, per germline. J gave up 3 bases and V 1 base, and 4 bases lay outside the gene matches. The CDR3 loop is CASSLQGAGTDTQYF. CDR3 DNA: TGTGCCAGCAGCTTGCAGGGGGCGGGGACAGATACGCAGTATTTT.

The table lists this clone with a few counts. The chain employs TRBV7-9 and TRBJ1-1, with a tentative D call TRBD1 (6 bases). The germline V and J ends were trimmed by 5 bases and 0 bases, with 10 bases remaining between them. CDR1 is SEHNR, CDR2 FQNEAQ, per germline (reference sequence). This CDR3 region has 14 residues. The CDR3 region is CASSTGTLNTEAFF. In DNA, the CDR3 is TGTGCCAGCAGCACCGGGACATTGAACACTGAAGCTTTCTTT. Using reference TRBV7-9 and TRBJ1-1 for the parts outside the CDR3, the full variable domain is DTGVSQNPRHKITKRGQNVTFRCDPISEHNRLYWYRQTLGQGPEFLTYFQNEAQLEKSRLLSDRFSAERPKGSFSTLEIQRTEQGDSAMYLCASSTGTLNTEAFFGQGTRLTVV.

The chain uses TRBV21-1 and TRBJ2-7; TRBD1 is the table's D call and was not checked against the DNA. TRBV21-1 is a pseudogene. CDR3 size: 13 residues. The CDR3: CAFNPQVLNEQYV. For the CDR3, the DNA is TGTGCCTTCAACCCCCAGGTTCTGAACGAGCAGTACGTC.

This chain connects TRBV7-8 to TRBJ2-7; possible D gene TRBD1, 5 bases. The CDR3 consists of 15 residues. Germline lookup yields CDR1 SGHVS and CDR2 FQNEAQ. Trimming took 2 bases from V and 2 from J, leaving 13 bases between them. CDR3 nucleotides: TGTGCCAGCAGCTTAAGGGGCCACTCCGCCTACGAGCAGTACTTC. It encodes CASSLRGHSAYEQYF.

This clone was observed a handful of times. The chain couples TRBV29-1 to TRBJ2-5; no firm D call. This CDR3 is 11 amino acids long. Germline CDR1 is SQVTM and CDR2 is ANQGSEA. Trimming took off 2 bases at V and 5 bases at J, with 6 bases between the two ends. CDR3 residues: CSVETWETQYF. CDR3 DNA sequence: TGCAGCGTTGAAACTTGGGAGACCCAGTACTTC.

V and J are TRBV7-9 and TRBJ2-3, with a tentative D call TRBD2 (5 bases). V gave up 5 bases and J gave up 4 bases, with 13 bases separating them. The CDR3 runs 14 residues. The germline CDR1 and CDR2 sequences are SEHNR and FQNEAQ (reference sequence). The CDR3 DNA follows: TGTGCCAGCAGCCCTCTTTGGGAGTCAGATACGCAGTATTTT. Translation gives CASSPLWESDTQYF. Supplemented by reference TRBV7-9 and TRBJ2-3, the full variable domain reads DTGVSQNPRHKITKRGQNVTFRCDPISEHNRLYWYRQTLGQGPEFLTYFQNEAQLEKSRLLSDRFSAERPKGSFSTLEIQRTEQGDSAMYLCASSPLWESDTQYFGPGTRLTVL.

This clone was detected only a few times. The chain carries TRBV21-1 and TRBJ2-3; TRBD2, as called in the table, went unchecked against the DNA. TRBV21-1 is an annotated pseudogene. This CDR3 has 18 residues. CDR3 protein: CASSKQITSGRCGDTQYF. CDR3 nucleotide sequence: TGTGCCAGCAGCAAACAAATAACTAGCGGGAGATGTGGAGATACGCAGTATTTT.

The sample holds a few counts of this clone. The rearrangement joins TRBV11-1 to TRBJ1-1; 9 nucleotides match TRBD1. The CDR3 totals 17 residues. J gave up 11 bases and V 1 base, and 17 bases lay outside the gene matches. The germline gives CDR1 SGHAT, CDR2 FQDESV (reference sequence). This chain's CDR3 is CASSLGRRSDRGVDAFF. In nucleotides, the CDR3 is TGTGCCAGCAGCTTAGGACGGAGATCGGACAGGGGAGTGGACGCTTTCTTT.

The chain carries TRBV25-1 and TRBJ1-4; D is undetermined. The CDR3 totals 15 residues. The ends were cut back, 3 bases at V and 5 bases at J, with 13 bases in the middle. Germline values: CDR1 MGHDK, CDR2 SYGVNS. The CDR3 DNA sequence: TGTGCCAGCAGTGATCCCGGCAGGATGAATGAAAAACTGTTTTTT. As protein: CASSDPGRMNEKLFF.

This clone was picked up a small number of times. J is TRBJ1-1 and V is TRBV30; D may be TRBD1 (5 bases). Trimming left V 2 bases short and J 8 bases short, with 12 bases between. This CDR3 comprises 12 residues. The germline gives CDR1 GTSNPN, CDR2 SVGIG (reference sequence). CDR3 amino acids: CAWSPWGGEAFF. As DNA, the CDR3 is TGTGCCTGGAGTCCATGGGGGGGGGAAGCTTTCTTT.

In this sample, this clone turned up a few times. The V and J genes are TRBV19 and TRBJ2-3; D is ambiguous. From germline, CDR1 is LNHDA and CDR2 SQIVND (reference sequence). The CDR3 totals 12 residues. V lost 0 bases and J lost 6, with 4 bases in between. CDR3 sequence reads: CASSIDGDTQYF. DNA for the CDR3: TGTGCCAGTAGTATAGACGGGGATACGCAGTATTTT. Full variable domain (outside the CDR3, taken from reference TRBV19 and TRBJ2-3): DGGITQSPKYLFRKEGQNVTLSCEQNLNHDAMYWYRQDPGQGLRLIYYSQIVNDFQKGDIAEGYSVSREKKESFPLTVTSAQKNPTAFYLCASSIDGDTQYFGPGTRLTVL.

The table lists this clone with a few counts. V gene TRBV4-3 combines with J gene TRBJ1-4; TRBD1 aligns across 11 bases. Trimming at V came to 1 base and at J to 8 bases, leaving 3 bases not matched to a gene. Germline CDR1 LGHNA, CDR2 YSLEER. The CDR3 spans 15 residues. CDR3: CASSQGGTGGEKLFF. Here the CDR3 DNA reads TGCGCCAGCAGCCAAGGGGGGACAGGGGGAGAAAAACTGTTTTTT.